This TCR beta chain was profiled in a study of blood T cell repertoires in COVID-19. Turning to the study itself: Sites in the United States, Italy and Spain provided acute and convalescent COVID-19 samples. T cells, B-cell-depleted T cells, or PBMCs provided the cDNA or gDNA that served as material.

Assay: immunoSEQ multiplex PCR; the TCRdb copy retains only in-frame clones and omits some. The data show over 100,000 clones, approximately 74% seen once. CDR3 length: 13 residues. With 8 bases removed from V and 1 base from J, the gap between germline ends came to 11 bases. Germline V lookup: CDR1 ENHRY, CDR2 SYGVKD. The V and J genes are TRBV10-3 and TRBJ2-5; D is ambiguous. The specimen was peripheral blood. This TCR derives from a woman in her sixties or seventies with acute or convalescent COVID-19. CDR3 amino acids: CAISAAAQETQYF. In DNA form, the CDR3 reads TGTGCCATCTCTGCGGCAGCCCAAGAGACCCAGTACTTC.